What follows is one TCR beta chain and its context. These data originate in a study of OX40 agonist ivuxolimab in advanced cancers. Overall study: Having had anti-PD-1, anti-PD-L1 or anti-CTLA-4 therapy before was allowed, and approximately 40% had some.

Trimming shortened V by 5 bases and J by 4 bases, and 11 bases separated the two germline ends. This CDR3 spans 13 amino acids. CDR1 is SEHNR and CDR2 is FQNEAQ in the germline V gene (reference sequence). The method was immunoSEQ multiplex PCR; TCRdb's version includes in-frame clones alone and lacks a portion of them. This table has approximately 70,000 clones, over 80% appearing once. Sequenced here: CD4+ or CD8+ T cells sorted from blood, sampled in a trial of the OX40 agonist ivuxolimab. This clonotype was obtained from an adult with an advanced solid tumor such as melanoma, head and neck, liver or kidney cancer. This sequence joins TRBV7-9 and TRBJ2-5; no definite D call. The CDR3 loop reads CASSPWGGETQYF. The CDR3 nucleotides read TGTGCCAGCAGCCCCTGGGGTGGAGAGACCCAGTACTTC.